A selection of T cell receptor beta chains follows, all from one sample in a study of T cells in Graves' hyperthyroidism and ophthalmopathy. TCRdb re-called the multiplex PCR reads through MiXCR, storing one row per CDR3 protein. The sample records around 500,000 distinct CDR3 sequences, less than 15% being singletons. The material sequenced was blood. The receptor source for this set is a woman between 40 and 55 years old with Graves' hyperthyroidism. Each CDR3 is given with its conserved first and last residue.

v_gene	CDR3aa
TRBV7-8	CASSQTRTGGYGYTF
TRBV27	CASSRVIGSPLHF
TRBV4-1	CASSRGVSGNTIYF
TRBV30	CARRVINTEAFF
TRBV5-6	CASSLVRDRGAYEQYF
TRBV19	CASTRREVSNQPQHF
TRBV9	CASSVRGDYSGNTIYF
TRBV5-6	CASSSQGPSYGYTF
TRBV2	CASRLYTATNEKLFF
TRBV27	CASSLELAVYNEQFF
TRBV5-4	CASSSTGTGLLATSGRGLYEQYF
TRBV7-8	CASSLAPGRANTGELFF
TRBV10-3	CAISESWTGTDTQYF
TRBV4-1	CASSQDLSKLANSYEQYF
TRBV15	CATSNPGGSYTGELFF
TRBV20-1	CSARSNEQFF
TRBV5-1	CASSSTGTSYNEQLF
TRBV12-3/TRBV12-4	CASSFGTLWNEQFF
TRBV29-1	CSVGAGGETQYF
TRBV7-8	CASSSGGSQPQHF
TRBV14	CASSHGQSNTGELFF
TRBV6-1	CASSEVIPGLAGGFTDTQYF
TRBV6-2/TRBV6-3	CASSYDGTKTQYF
TRBV19	CASSRISGGQGFNEQYF
TRBV12-3/TRBV12-4	CASSLAGLAEFYEQYF
TRBV20-1	CSSTRDSANYGYTF
TRBV11-2	CASSPEGLAGFYEQYF
TRBV19	CASSSRQGAWTDTQYF
TRBV6-1	CASSTGETGYSPLHF
TRBV20-1	CSARRAGVNNEQFF
TRBV12-3/TRBV12-4	CASNEGDQPQHF
TRBV6-1	CASSKRTGDYGYTF
TRBV30	CAWTTGFRTEAFF
TRBV5-5	CASSRGGSEKLFF
TRBV29-1	CSARGGTGNEAFF
TRBV7-2	CASSLLAGGPSTGELFF
TRBV5-1	CASSTGLAGYYEQYF
TRBV11-2	CASSKGLAVTDTQYF
TRBV12-3/TRBV12-4	CASKPGPTSSGNTIYF
TRBV3-1	CASRESGTVLDSPLHF
TRBV6-2/TRBV6-3	CASRAILQGAYEQYF
TRBV28	CASSFGGRGGHTDTQYF
TRBV20-1	CSARAGAYEQYF